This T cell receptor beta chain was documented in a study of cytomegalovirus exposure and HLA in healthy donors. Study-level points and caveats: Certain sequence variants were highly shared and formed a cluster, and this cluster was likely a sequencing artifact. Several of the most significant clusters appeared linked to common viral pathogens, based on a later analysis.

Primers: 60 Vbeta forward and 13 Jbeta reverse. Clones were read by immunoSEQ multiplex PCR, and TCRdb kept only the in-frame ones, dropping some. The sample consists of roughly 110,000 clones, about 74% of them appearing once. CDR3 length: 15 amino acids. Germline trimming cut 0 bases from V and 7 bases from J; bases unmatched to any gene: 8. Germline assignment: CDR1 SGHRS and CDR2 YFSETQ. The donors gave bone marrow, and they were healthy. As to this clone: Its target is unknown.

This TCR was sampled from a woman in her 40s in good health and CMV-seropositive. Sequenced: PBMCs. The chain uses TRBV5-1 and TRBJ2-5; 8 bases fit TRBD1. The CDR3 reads CASSLETGVVGTQYF. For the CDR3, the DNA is TGCGCCAGCAGCTTGGAGACAGGGGTTGTGGGGACCCAGTACTTC.